This T cell receptor beta chain was retrieved from a study of control samples from healthy donors and cancer patients. The protocol was immunoSEQ multiplex PCR, while the TCRdb copy is restricted to in-frame clones and leaves out a portion. The data show 120,000 to 150,000 clones, less than 90% seen once. V lost 2 bases and J 8 bases, leaving 18 bases between the germline ends. The CDR3 runs 15 residues. The germline CDR1 and CDR2 sequences are SGHAT and FQDESV (reference sequence). The source is a woman aged 25 to 45 in good health. Sequenced material: blood. This chain uses TRBV11-1 with TRBJ1-2; D unresolved. CDR3 loop: CASSLSRREAEGYTF. The DNA for the CDR3 is TGTGCCAGCAGCTTAAGTCGACGGGAGGCAGAGGGCTACACCTTC.